Presented here are 18 T cell receptor beta chains from one specimen sequenced in a study of PD-1 blockade in classical Hodgkin lymphoma. Documented time point: cycle 4 day 1 (C4D1), after less than 7 weeks of nivolumab. Autologous stem cell transplantation was followed by relapse in every patient, and brentuximab vedotin exposure varied. Here immunoSEQ multiplex PCR was the method, and the copy in TCRdb shows in-frame clones only, minus some. Seen here are over 25,000 clones, over 55% observed once, and the top ten hold approximately 4%. This material consisted of peripheral blood mononuclear cells (PBMCs), taken before the fourth cycle of nivolumab. Source of these receptors: a human donor with classical Hodgkin lymphoma.

CDR3 in DNA: TGTGCCAGCAGTTTACCAGGGGTCATTAACTATGGCTACACCTTC. As protein: CASSLPGVINYGYTF. V gene TRBV28 combines with J gene TRBJ1-2; perhaps TRBD1 as D (6 bases). The CDR3 sequence is 15 residues long. Germline V gene sequence: CDR1 MDHEN, CDR2 SYDVKM. Trimming cost V 2 bases and J 1 base, with 11 bases left between them.

The rearrangement joins TRBV30 to TRBJ1-2, with D perhaps TRBD1 (6 bases). The germline V gene has CDR1 GTSNPN and CDR2 SVGIG (reference sequence). Between the trimmed V and J ends, which lost 2 bases and 4 bases, there was a span of 11 bases. CDR3 size: 13 residues. The CDR3 nucleotides read TGTGCCTGGAGTACGGGGGCCGGCTATGGCTACACCTTC. As protein: CAWSTGAGYGYTF.

In its sample, this clone was seen a few times. CDR3 loop: CASSPPDLPGYEQYF. The CDR3 coding sequence is TGTGCCAGCTCACCACCAGACTTGCCTGGCTACGAGCAGTACTTC. The chain combines TRBV18 with TRBJ2-7; no definite D call. In germline, CDR1 is KGHSH, CDR2 LQKENI. The V end lost 0 bases, the J end lost 3 bases, and 12 bases lay between the germline ends. The length of the CDR3 is 15 residues.

This rearrangement joins TRBV29-1 to TRBJ2-3, with 13 bases aligning to TRBD2. With V trimmed by 7 bases and J by 2 bases, 15 bases remained unmatched. This CDR3 is built from 18 residues. Germline V gives CDR1 SQVTM, CDR2 ANQGSEA. DNA for the CDR3: TGCAGCGCCATAAAGGGACTAGCGGGGACCGGGACCACAGATACGCAGTATTTT. Translation gives CSAIKGLAGTGTTDTQYF.

This clone came up a few times. The chain combines TRBV11-2 with TRBJ1-2; a weak D match, TRBD1 (6 bases). CDR1 and CDR2 from the germline V gene are SGHAT and FQNNGV. V lost 2 bases to trimming and J lost 0 bases, with 10 bases between them. This CDR3 is 15 amino acids long. CDR3: CASSLFDRTNYGYTF. Written as DNA, the CDR3 is TGTGCCAGCAGCTTATTCGACAGGACTAACTATGGCTACACCTTC.

The chain couples TRBV7-2 to TRBJ2-3; possible D gene TRBD2, 6 bases. CDR1 is SGHTA, CDR2 FQGNSA, per germline. Trimming pared 5 bases from V and 3 bases from J, leaving 15 bases between. There are 15 residues in the CDR3. This CDR3 reads CASSPWGTATDTQYF. As DNA, the CDR3 is TGTGCCAGCAGCCCCTGGGGGACTGCAACAGATACGCAGTATTTT.

The chain links TRBV30 to TRBJ1-4, with D perhaps TRBD1 (5 bases). CDR1 is GTSNPN, CDR2 SVGIG, per germline (reference sequence). The CDR3 extends over 14 amino acids. Trimming removed 0 bases from V and 11 bases from J, with 16 bases in between. The CDR3 loop reads CAWSVQVVSGKLFF. DNA for the CDR3: TGTGCCTGGAGTGTACAGGTCGTCAGTGGGAAACTGTTTTTT.

In its sample, this clone was seen a few times. This chain links TRBV6-1 with TRBJ1-2, with 7 bases that match TRBD1. Germline V lookup: CDR1 MNHNS, CDR2 SASEGT. Germline trimming cut 6 bases from V and 7 bases from J; bases unmatched to any gene: 11. There are 14 residues in the CDR3. The CDR3, as DNA: TGTGCCAGCAGCCACCCAGACAGGGCGGGTGGCTACACCTTC. It encodes CASSHPDRAGGYTF.

The chain joins TRBV9 to TRBJ2-5, with D perhaps matching TRBD1 or TRBD2 (5 bases each). V was clipped by 0 bases and J by 1 base, with 7 bases between them. The CDR3 length is 14 residues. The germline gives CDR1 SGDLS, CDR2 YYNGEE. The CDR3: CASSVGGIQETQYF. The CDR3 region has the DNA TGTGCCAGCAGCGTAGGGGGGATCCAAGAGACCCAGTACTTC.

V and J are TRBV7-8 and TRBJ2-5; TRBD2 matches at 8 bases. J was trimmed by 5 bases and V by 3 bases; bases with no gene match: 5. Germline CDR1 SGHVS, CDR2 FQNEAQ. The CDR3 runs 14 residues. CDR3 nucleotide sequence: TGTGCCAGCAGCTTCCGGACTAGCAGTGAGACCCAGTACTTC. Protein product: CASSFRTSSETQYF. Drawing the rest from reference TRBV7-8 and TRBJ2-5, the complete variable domain is GAGVSQSPRYKVAKRGQDVALRCDPISGHVSLFWYQQALGQGPEFLTYFQNEAQLDKSGLPSDRFFAERPEGSVSTLKIQRTQQEDSAVYLCASSFRTSSETQYFGPGTRLLVL.

The chain couples TRBV29-1 to TRBJ1-2, with TRBD1 matching over 8 bases. Germline CDR1 reads SQVTM; CDR2 reads ANQGSEA. The CDR3 sequence is 12 residues long. The trim removed 2 bases at V and 8 bases at J, leaving 4 bases unmatched. The CDR3 coding sequence is TGCAGCGTTGAACAGGGGGCCTGGGGCTACACCTTC. It codes for CSVEQGAWGYTF.

V and J are TRBV7-9 and TRBJ1-5; 7 positions match TRBD1. This CDR3 is built from 16 residues. Trimming at V came to 1 base and at J to 4 bases, leaving 7 bases not matched to a gene. The germline V gene encodes CDR1 SEHNR and CDR2 FQNEAQ (reference sequence). The CDR3 spells CASSLEGGQLNQPQHF. The CDR3 DNA reads as TGTGCCAGCAGCTTAGAAGGGGGACAGTTAAATCAGCCCCAGCATTTT.

The chain recombines TRBV15 with TRBJ2-5; 9 nucleotides line up with TRBD1. In germline, CDR1 is LNHNV, CDR2 YYDKDF (reference sequence). With 1 base clipped from V and 5 bases from J, the junction kept 2 bases outside the gene matches. This CDR3 region has 14 residues. The CDR3 sequence: CATSRGQGGETQYF. The DNA for the CDR3 is TGTGCCACCAGCAGAGGACAGGGGGGGGAGACCCAGTACTTC. The whole variable domain, filled in from reference TRBV15 and TRBJ2-5, reads DAMVIQNPRYQVTQFGKPVTLSCSQTLNHNVMYWYQQKSSQAPKLLFHYYDKDFNNEADTPDNFQSRRPNTSFCFLDIRSPGLGDTAMYLCATSRGQGGETQYFGPGTRLLVL.

The chain joins TRBV27 to TRBJ2-7, with TRBD2 matching over 10 bases. The CDR3 has 16 residues. Germline V CDR1 and CDR2: MNHEY, SMNVEV (reference sequence). The V and J ends lost 5 bases and 0 bases, in that order; junction bases with no gene match: 7. CDR3 sequence (DNA): TGTGCCAGCAGTCGCCTCACTAGCGGGGTCTCCTACGAGCAGTACTTC. Encoded protein: CASSRLTSGVSYEQYF.

This chain links TRBV27 with TRBJ2-7; D gene unclear. The CDR3 is 13 residues long. V was trimmed by 5 bases and J by 1 base, leaving 9 bases between them. Germline values: CDR1 MNHEY, CDR2 SMNVEV (reference sequence). In DNA, the CDR3 is TGTGCCAGCAGTCCCACCATATCCTACGAGCAGTACTTC. This codes for CASSPTISYEQYF.

The chain recombines TRBV5-6 with TRBJ1-1; 7 nucleotides agree with TRBD1. CDR1 is SGHDT, CDR2 YYEEEE, per germline. With 2 bases clipped from V and 0 bases from J, the junction kept 7 bases outside the gene matches. This CDR3 spans 16 amino acids. The CDR3 region is CASSLQGKGMNTEAFF. CDR3 sequence (DNA): TGTGCCAGCAGCTTACAGGGGAAGGGCATGAACACTGAAGCTTTCTTT.

The rearrangement joins TRBV5-1 to TRBJ1-1; the match to TRBD1 covers 9 bases. Germline lookup yields CDR1 SGHRS and CDR2 YFSETQ. The trim removed 4 bases at V and 1 base at J, leaving 2 bases unmatched. This CDR3 is 14 amino acids long. CDR3 amino acids: CASSRGQGNTEAFF. The CDR3 coding sequence is TGCGCCAGCAGCCGGGGACAGGGGAACACTGAAGCTTTCTTT.

The chain couples TRBV19 to TRBJ2-7, with TRBD1 as a possible D gene (6 bases). The germline V gene has CDR1 LNHDA and CDR2 SQIVND (reference sequence). The CDR3 covers 15 residues. Trimming left V 0 bases short and J 2 bases short, with 11 bases between. The CDR3 here is CASSIEDRWAYEQYF. The CDR3 DNA follows: TGTGCCAGTAGTATAGAGGACAGATGGGCCTACGAGCAGTACTTC.